The 13 T cell receptor beta chains presented below share a single source sample, sequenced in a study of T cell responses to AZD1222 COVID-19 vaccine. Method: immunoSEQ multiplex PCR; TCRdb's copy keeps in-frame clones and lacks some. The repertoire holds roughly 72,000 clones, with approximately 88% as singletons. The specimen comprised peripheral blood, sampled 28 days after the second dose of the MenACWY control vaccine. The receptors here all came from an adult who received the MenACWY meningococcal vaccine as a control.

The gene calls are TRBV7-2 and TRBJ1-2; perhaps TRBD1 as D (5 bases). The CDR3 totals 15 residues. Between the trimmed V and J ends, which lost 0 bases and 1 base, there was a span of 9 bases. Per germline, CDR1 SGHTA and CDR2 FQGNSA. The CDR3 coding sequence is TGTGCCAGCAGCTTAGCTTCAGGGCTTAACTATGGCTACACCTTC. It codes for CASSLASGLNYGYTF.

This chain joins TRBV6-2 or TRBV6-3 and TRBJ1-2, with 8 bases aligning to TRBD1. The CDR3 totals 13 residues. Germline CDR1 reads MNHEY; CDR2 reads SVGEGT. The J segment lost 5 bases and the V segment lost 5 bases, leaving 4 bases of the junction unmatched. CDR3 nucleotides: TGTGCCAGCAGTCCGGACAGGGATTATGGCTACACCTTC. This encodes CASSPDRDYGYTF.

The rearrangement joins TRBV5-6 to TRBJ1-1, with 11 bases lining up with TRBD1. V shed 3 bases, J shed 4 bases, and the junction held 8 bases outside the gene matches. This CDR3 spans 16 amino acids. Germline assignment: CDR1 SGHDT and CDR2 YYEEEE. The CDR3 here is CASSYGTGGSGTEAFF. The CDR3 region has the DNA TGTGCCAGCAGCTACGGGACAGGGGGTTCGGGCACTGAAGCTTTCTTT.

Only one count was recorded for this clone. This chain uses TRBV11-3 with TRBJ1-1; no clear D. V was cut by 1 base and J by 1 base, with 4 bases left in between. Germline CDR1 SGHNT, CDR2 YENEEA. This CDR3 region has 13 residues. The CDR3 loop reads CASSLGSNTEAFF. CDR3 sequence (DNA): TGTGCCAGCAGCTTAGGGTCGAACACTGAAGCTTTCTTT.

V is TRBV5-4 and J is TRBJ2-7; D remains ambiguous. The V end lost 5 bases, the J end lost 2 bases, and 14 bases lay between the germline ends. The germline V gene encodes CDR1 SGHNT and CDR2 YYREEE (reference sequence). The CDR3 consists of 14 residues. The CDR3 bases are TGTGCCAGCAGGCCGGACCCAGGAACCTACGAGCAGTACTTC. This sequence encodes CASRPDPGTYEQYF.

The chain is built from TRBV5-1 and TRBJ2-5, with 11 bases aligning to TRBD2. V dropped 5 bases and J dropped 6; count of bases not matched to a gene: 12. The CDR3 length is 16 residues. Germline lookup yields CDR1 SGHRS and CDR2 YFSETQ. The CDR3 nucleotides are TGCGCCAGCAGAATTGAGACTAGCGGGACCCAGAAGACCCAGTACTTC. Translated, it gives CASRIETSGTQKTQYF.

The J gene is TRBJ1-5, the V gene TRBV29-1, with 12 positions matching TRBD1. The CDR3 loop spans 14 amino acids. Germline V CDR1 and CDR2: SQVTM, ANQGSEA. After removal of 4 bases from V and 6 bases from J, the junction contained 4 bases not matched to a gene. The chain's CDR3 is CSVAQGQGAQPQHF. CDR3 nucleotide sequence: TGCAGCGTTGCTCAGGGACAGGGGGCTCAGCCCCAGCATTTT.

V and J are TRBV27 and TRBJ2-1; D remains unclear. Trimming shortened V by 0 bases and J by 0 bases, and 9 bases separated the two germline ends. The CDR3 consists of 16 residues. Germline V lookup: CDR1 MNHEY, CDR2 SMNVEV (reference sequence). DNA of the CDR3: TGTGCCAGCAGTTTATCGCGCGGTAGCTCCTACAATGAGCAGTTCTTC. Amino acids: CASSLSRGSSYNEQFF.

The gene calls are TRBV4-3 and TRBJ2-5; 8 nucleotides align to TRBD2. The CDR3 is 16 amino acids. Germline CDR1 reads LGHNA; CDR2 reads YSLEER. Germline trimming cut 1 base from V and 2 bases from J; bases unmatched to any gene: 6. The CDR3 nucleotides read TGCGCCAGCAGCCAAGTCTGGGCTAGCGGGCAAGAGACCCAGTACTTC. Translated, it gives CASSQVWASGQETQYF.

The J gene is TRBJ1-6, the V gene TRBV19, with 9 nucleotides matching TRBD1. This CDR3 has 14 amino acids. From germline, CDR1 is LNHDA and CDR2 SQIVND (reference sequence). V shed 6 bases and J 7 bases; nucleotides not matched to a gene: 4. CDR3 DNA: TGTGCCAGTAGGTTCGGACAGGGGAATTCACCCCTCCACTTT. It specifies CASRFGQGNSPLHF.

The gene calls are TRBV30 and TRBJ1-5; D is ambiguous. V was cut by 2 bases and J by 4 bases, with 18 bases left in between. CDR3 size: 16 residues. Germline CDR1 GTSNPN, CDR2 SVGIG (reference sequence). CDR3 in amino acids: CAWSPDGGSLNQPQHF. The CDR3 DNA reads TGTGCCTGGAGTCCCGACGGAGGGAGTTTAAATCAGCCCCAGCATTTT.

This clone was seen only a few times. The chain uses TRBV14 and TRBJ1-6; D is perhaps TRBD1 (5 bases). V was pared by 7 bases and J by 0 bases, with 10 bases between. Germline CDR1 reads SGHDN; CDR2 reads FVKESK. The CDR3 has 15 residues. The CDR3 loop is CASKQGGSYNSPLHF. DNA for the CDR3: TGTGCCAGCAAGCAGGGCGGCTCCTATAATTCACCCCTCCACTTT.

The chain links TRBV5-1 to TRBJ1-4; maybe TRBD1 (5 bases). CDR3 length: 16 residues. Between the trimmed V and J ends, which lost 4 bases and 3 bases, there was a span of 16 bases. Germline-derived CDR1 and CDR2 are SGHRS and YFSETQ. The CDR3, as DNA: TGCGCCAGCAGCCCCACCGGGGTAGGGGCTAATGAAAAACTGTTTTTT. Its translation: CASSPTGVGANEKLFF.